This T cell receptor beta chain was recovered during a study of T cells after somatic rescue of genetic block. Clones were read by immunoSEQ multiplex PCR, and TCRdb kept only the in-frame ones, dropping some. The sample records about 68,000 clones, 80% to 95% being singletons. The V end lost 6 bases, the J end lost 8 bases, and 16 bases lay between the germline ends. The germline gives CDR1 MNHEY, CDR2 SVGAGI. There are 13 residues in the CDR3. The TCR originated in a man aged 35 to 55. The sequenced sample consisted of peripheral blood mononuclear cells (PBMCs). The chain has TRBV6-5 and TRBJ1-2; unclear D gene. CDR3 in amino acids: CASRSREGRGYTF. The CDR3 coding sequence is TGTGCCAGCAGAAGTAGGGAAGGGAGGGGCTACACCTTC.